The T cell receptor (beta chain) described here comes from a study of HIV-infected patients and healthy controls (dated by TCRdb to the mid-2010s). Looking at the study overall: Whether deep TCR repertoire sequencing of small blood samples from HIV patients could capture immune perturbation and reconstitution was tested in the study. What the research found in general, with its limitations: The observed differences in diversity could not be explained by the slight differences in age and sex profiles between the study cohorts. During therapy, a significant decrease in frequency was seen for HIV-associated CDR3s, whereas no significant change was found for CMV-associated CDR3s, although most of them became more frequent. More CDR3s were shared between individuals among healthy controls than among HIV+ patients, as measured by Jaccard index and by the count of highly shared sequences. Compared with untreated HIV+ repertoires, healthy control repertoires had roughly threefold more distinct CDR3s and a higher Shannon diversity. Compared with controls, HIV-infected patients showed significantly different mean usage of eight alpha and eight beta V genes. Oligoclonality may be reflected in the significantly higher mean Gini indices of HIV-infected repertoires compared with controls. In HIV-infected patients, the apparent post-therapy recovery of the Gini index was not replicated in size-matched repertoire data. Pairing of alpha and beta chains was not determined in the samples. In the study, no determination of donor HLA types was made. MAIT cell alpha-chain CDR3s were present at high frequency in healthy controls but severely depleted in HIV+ repertoires. Using whole blood restricted sequencing depth and prevented separating the dynamics of distinct T-cell subpopulations. Unequal numbers of distinct sequences between patients and controls complicated comparisons, and size-matching overweighted rare events from HIV-infected data. A major limit on how widely the findings apply, in the view of the authors, was that only sixteen HIV-infected individuals were processed.

Since whole blood was used without any cell fractionation, the repertoire reflected all peripheral T cells in unsorted form. As controls, roughly 10 uninfected healthy donors were sampled, and four of those donors gave samples twice, roughly 3 months apart. For RNA extraction, around 2.5 ml of peripheral blood was drawn into Tempus tubes. Residual genomic DNA was removed with the TURBO-DNase kit and globin mRNA was depleted with GLOBINclear. Reverse transcription of approximately 540 ng RNA was performed with SuperScript III using primers directed against the alpha and beta constant regions. Separate alpha and beta chain libraries were made by chain-specific third strand synthesis with multiplexing indices. The protocol used a single primer pair to amplify all rearrangements within a chain, which avoided primer bias, and attached molecular barcodes to each cDNA molecule. Purified cDNA was ligated with T4 RNA Ligase 1 onto a 5' RACE adapter bearing a random hexamer and the SP2 sequencing primer site. The authors primed second strand synthesis from the SP2 site with Phusion polymerase and used slow temperature ramps to favor optimal annealing. Two random hexamer sequences, both added before amplification and joined together, made up the 12-nucleotide barcode of each molecule. P5 and P7 adapter elements plus a second index were added in a short first PCR, which was followed by a 23-cycle amplification PCR with P5s and P7 primers. Libraries received approximately 30 PCR cycles in total, were quantified on a Qubit, sized on a Bioanalyzer, and diluted to roughly 4 nM. Sequencing of the normalized libraries was performed on an Illumina MiSeq with 2 x 250 paired-end kits. MinElute columns were the means by which the reverse transcription reactions were cleaned up, and the reactions were eluted into about 10 ul Tris-Cl. Adapter ligations were incubated for 23 hours at 16 degrees C and subsequently purified with AMPure XP beads at a 1:1 ratio. The source study handled its data this way. A modified Decombinator processed the demultiplexed FASTQ files and output V, J, insert and barcode information. Sequences that shared a barcode but differed from the dominant sequence were discarded as errors, and original cDNA molecules were estimated by counting barcodes clustered at Levenshtein distance 3. The R packages ineq, vegan, igraph and RCytoscape were used for downstream analyses, with IMGT nomenclature and CDR3 definitions applied. V gene usage was computed over distinct sequences, each TCR counted once to avoid skew from clonal expansion. Whenever two unique CDR3 amino acid sequences within a donor differed by a single Levenshtein edit, similarity networks linked them. Published HIV-specific CDR3s (around 83 alpha, 650 to 850 beta) and CMV-specific CDR3s (roughly 14 alpha, 200 to 300 beta) were compiled and searched for in the repertoires. Random subsampling to size-matched repertoires demonstrated that the decreased diversity in patients did not result from their lower sequence numbers. TCRdb trimmed public reads at Q25 via fastp, called clones via MiXCR and kept in-frame beta chains. For every CDR3 protein sequence, its rows merge into one entry that carries the most common genes and DNA. The V and J calls shown here were made by TCRdb, not taken from the authors' results. This sample gives 12,000 or so distinct CDR3 sequences in total; about 5.1% of them show up just once. About 3% of the sample lies in the top ten.

This clonotype appeared many times. Its binding antigen is unknown. No base-level quality is on record; no much larger clone is a single base apart. Inclusive of the bounding cysteine and phenylalanine, the CDR3 is 14 residues long. Just CDR3 DNA is preserved here, 42 bases in frame from base 1. A distance of 15 bases separates the germline ends of V and J, which lose 3 bases and 9 bases respectively. Sequences SNHLY (CDR1) and FYNNEI (CDR2) are obtained from the germline V gene. The TCR sequence derives from an adult in good health. Recombination linked TRBV2 to TRBJ1-5; a weak D assignment points to TRBD1 (6 bases agree). Material: blood. The base sequence is TGTGCCAGCAGTGAGGGGGGGCCGGTGCGGCCCCAGCATTTT. Protein translation: CASSEGGPVRPQHF.